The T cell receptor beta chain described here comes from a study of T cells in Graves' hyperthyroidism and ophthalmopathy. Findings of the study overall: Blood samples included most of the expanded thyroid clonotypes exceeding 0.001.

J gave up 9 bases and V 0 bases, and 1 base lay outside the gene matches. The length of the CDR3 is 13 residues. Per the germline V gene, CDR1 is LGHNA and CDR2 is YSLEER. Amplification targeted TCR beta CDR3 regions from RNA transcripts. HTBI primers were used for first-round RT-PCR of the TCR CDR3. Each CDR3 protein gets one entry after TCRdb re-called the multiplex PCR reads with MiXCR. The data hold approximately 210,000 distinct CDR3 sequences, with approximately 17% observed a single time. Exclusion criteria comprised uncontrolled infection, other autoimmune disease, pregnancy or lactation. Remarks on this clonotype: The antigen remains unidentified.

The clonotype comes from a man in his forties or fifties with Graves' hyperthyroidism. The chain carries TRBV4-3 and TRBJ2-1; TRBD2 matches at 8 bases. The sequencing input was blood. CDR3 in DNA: TGCGCCAGCAGCCAAGAACTAGCGGCTGAGCAGTTCTTC. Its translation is CASSQELAAEQFF.